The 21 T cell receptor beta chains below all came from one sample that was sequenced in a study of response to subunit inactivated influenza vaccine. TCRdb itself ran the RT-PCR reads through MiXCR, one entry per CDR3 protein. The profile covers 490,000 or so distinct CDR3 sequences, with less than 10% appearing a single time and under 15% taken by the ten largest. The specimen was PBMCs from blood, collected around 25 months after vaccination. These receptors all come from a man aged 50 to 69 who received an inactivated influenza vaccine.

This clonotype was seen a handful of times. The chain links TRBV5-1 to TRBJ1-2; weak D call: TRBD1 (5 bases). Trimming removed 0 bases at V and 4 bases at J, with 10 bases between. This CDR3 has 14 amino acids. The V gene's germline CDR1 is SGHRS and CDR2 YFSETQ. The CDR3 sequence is CASSLAGGTYGYTF. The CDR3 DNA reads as TGCGCCAGCAGCTTGGCGGGTGGGACCTATGGCTACACCTTC. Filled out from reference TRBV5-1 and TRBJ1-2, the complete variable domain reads KAGVTQTPRYLIKTRGQQVTLSCSPISGHRSVSWYQQTPGQGLQFLFEYFSETQRNKGNFPGRFSGRQFSNSRSEMNVSTLELGDSALYLCASSLAGGTYGYTFGSGTRLTVV.

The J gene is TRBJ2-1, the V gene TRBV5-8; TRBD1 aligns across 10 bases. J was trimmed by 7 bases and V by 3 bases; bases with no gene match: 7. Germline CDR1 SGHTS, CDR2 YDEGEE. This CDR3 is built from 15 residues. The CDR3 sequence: CASSYGTGVPNEQFF. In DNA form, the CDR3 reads TGTGCCAGCAGCTACGGGACAGGGGTTCCTAATGAGCAGTTCTTC.

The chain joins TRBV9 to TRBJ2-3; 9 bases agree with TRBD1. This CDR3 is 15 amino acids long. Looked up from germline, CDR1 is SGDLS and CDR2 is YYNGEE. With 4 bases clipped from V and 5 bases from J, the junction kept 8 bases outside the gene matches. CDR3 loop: CASSFTGGAGDTQYF. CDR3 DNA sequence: TGTGCCAGCAGCTTCACAGGGGGCGCGGGAGATACGCAGTATTTT.

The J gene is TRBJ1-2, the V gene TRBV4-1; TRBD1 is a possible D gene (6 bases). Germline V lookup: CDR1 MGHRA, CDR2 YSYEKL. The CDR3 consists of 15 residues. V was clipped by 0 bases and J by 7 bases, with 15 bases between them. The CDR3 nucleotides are TGCGCCAGCAGCCAAGAGTCCGGACAGCTGGTTGGCTACACCTTC. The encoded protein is CASSQESGQLVGYTF.

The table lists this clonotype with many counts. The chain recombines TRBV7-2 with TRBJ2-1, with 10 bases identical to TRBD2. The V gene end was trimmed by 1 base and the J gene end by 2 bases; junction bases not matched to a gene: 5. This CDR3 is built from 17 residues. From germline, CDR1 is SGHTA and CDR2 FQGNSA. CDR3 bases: TGTGCCAGCAGCTTAGTGGGACTAGCGACAGCCTACAATGAGCAGTTCTTC. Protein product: CASSLVGLATAYNEQFF.

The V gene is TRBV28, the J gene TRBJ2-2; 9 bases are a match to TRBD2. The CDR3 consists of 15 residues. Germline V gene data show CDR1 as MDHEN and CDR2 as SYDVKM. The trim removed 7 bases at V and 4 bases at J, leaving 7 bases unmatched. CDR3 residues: CASMTSGPITGELFF. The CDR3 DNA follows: TGTGCCAGCATGACTAGCGGACCGATCACCGGGGAGCTGTTTTTT.

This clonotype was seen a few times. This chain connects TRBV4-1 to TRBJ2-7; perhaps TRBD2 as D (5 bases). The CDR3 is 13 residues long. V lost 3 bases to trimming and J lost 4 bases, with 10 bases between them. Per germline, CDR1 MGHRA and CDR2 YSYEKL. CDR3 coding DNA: TGCGCCAGCAGCCAGGACGGGGAATACGAGCAGTACTTC. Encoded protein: CASSQDGEYEQYF.

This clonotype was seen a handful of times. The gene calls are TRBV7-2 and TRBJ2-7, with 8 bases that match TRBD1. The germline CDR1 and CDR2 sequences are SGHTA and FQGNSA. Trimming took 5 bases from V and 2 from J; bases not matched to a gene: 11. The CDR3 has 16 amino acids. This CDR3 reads CASSQRAGTGAYEQYF. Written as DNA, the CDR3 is TGTGCCAGCAGCCAAAGGGCCGGGACAGGAGCCTACGAGCAGTACTTC.

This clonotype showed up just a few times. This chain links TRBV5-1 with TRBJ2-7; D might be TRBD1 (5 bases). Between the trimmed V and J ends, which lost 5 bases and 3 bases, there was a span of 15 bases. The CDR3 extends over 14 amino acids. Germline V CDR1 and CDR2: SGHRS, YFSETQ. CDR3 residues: CASSQGARVYEQYF. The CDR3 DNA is TGCGCCAGCAGTCAAGGGGCCAGGGTCTACGAGCAGTACTTC.

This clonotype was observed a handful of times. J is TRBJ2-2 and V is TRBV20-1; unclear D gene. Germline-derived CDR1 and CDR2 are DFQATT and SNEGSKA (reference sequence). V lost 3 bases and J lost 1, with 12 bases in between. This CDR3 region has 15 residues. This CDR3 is CSASRSTGNTGELFF. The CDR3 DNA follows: TGCAGTGCTAGTAGGTCAACGGGGAACACCGGGGAGCTGTTTTTT.

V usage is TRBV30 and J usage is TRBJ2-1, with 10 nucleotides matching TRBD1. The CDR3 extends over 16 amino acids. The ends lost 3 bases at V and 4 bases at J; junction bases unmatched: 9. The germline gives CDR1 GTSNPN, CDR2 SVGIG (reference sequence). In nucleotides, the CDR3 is TGTGCCTGGAGCAGAACCGGGACAGGGGCTTACAATGAGCAGTTCTTC. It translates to CAWSRTGTGAYNEQFF. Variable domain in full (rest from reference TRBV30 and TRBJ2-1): SQTIHQWPATLVQPVGSPLSLECTVEGTSNPNLYWYRQAAGRGLQLLFYSVGIGQISSEVPQNLSASRPQDRQFILSSKKLLLSDSGFYLCAWSRTGTGAYNEQFFGPGTRLTVL.

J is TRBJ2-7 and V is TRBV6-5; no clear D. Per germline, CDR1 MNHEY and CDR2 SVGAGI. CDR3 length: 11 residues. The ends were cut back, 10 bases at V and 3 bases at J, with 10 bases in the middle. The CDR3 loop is CATERGYEQYF. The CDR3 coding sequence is TGTGCCACAGAGAGAGGCTACGAGCAGTACTTC.

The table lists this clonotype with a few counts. The CDR3 coding sequence is TGTGCCAGCAGCAGGGGGGGATCCTCGTCTAACTATGGCTACACCTTC. Protein sequence: CASSRGGSSSNYGYTF. The gene calls are TRBV21-1 and TRBJ1-2; TRBD1 is the table's D call, not checked against the DNA. TRBV21-1 is labeled a pseudogene. CDR3 length equals 16 residues.

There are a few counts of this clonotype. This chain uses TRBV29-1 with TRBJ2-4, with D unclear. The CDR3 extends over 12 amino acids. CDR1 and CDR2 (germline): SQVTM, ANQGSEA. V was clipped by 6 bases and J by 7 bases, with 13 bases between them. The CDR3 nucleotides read TGCAGCGTCCGCTCCCAAGGGAACATTCAGTACTTC. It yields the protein CSVRSQGNIQYF. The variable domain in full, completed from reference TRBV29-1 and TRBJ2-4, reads SAVISQKPSRDICQRGTSLTIQCQVDSQVTMMFWYRQQPGQSLTLIATANQGSEATYESGFVIDKFPISRPNLTFSTLTVSNMSPEDSSIYLCSVRSQGNIQYFGAGTRLSVL.

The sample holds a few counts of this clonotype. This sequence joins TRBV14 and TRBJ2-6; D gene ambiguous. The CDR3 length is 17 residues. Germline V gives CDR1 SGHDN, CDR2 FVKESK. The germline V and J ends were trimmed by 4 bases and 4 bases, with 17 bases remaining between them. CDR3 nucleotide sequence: TGTGCCAGCAGCCCCAGGTCACTTTCTTCCGGGGCCAACGTCCTGACTTTC. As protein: CASSPRSLSSGANVLTF. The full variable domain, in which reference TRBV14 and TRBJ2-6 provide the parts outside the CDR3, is EAGVTQFPSHSVIEKGQTVTLRCDPISGHDNLYWYRRVMGKEIKFLLHFVKESKQDESGMPNNRFLAERTGGTYSTLKVQPAELEDSGVYFCASSPRSLSSGANVLTFGAGSRLTVL.

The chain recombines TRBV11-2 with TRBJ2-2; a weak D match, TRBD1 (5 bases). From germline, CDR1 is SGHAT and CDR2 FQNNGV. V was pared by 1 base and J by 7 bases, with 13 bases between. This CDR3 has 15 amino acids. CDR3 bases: TGTGCCAGCAGCTTAGGCAGGGTCCGAGTCGGGGAGCTGTTTTTT. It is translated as CASSLGRVRVGELFF. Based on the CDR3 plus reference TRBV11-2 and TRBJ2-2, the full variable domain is EAGVAQSPRYKIIEKRQSVAFWCNPISGHATLYWYQQILGQGPKLLIQFQNNGVVDDSQLPKDRFSAERLKGVDSTLKIQPAKLEDSAVYLCASSLGRVRVGELFFGEGSRLTVL.

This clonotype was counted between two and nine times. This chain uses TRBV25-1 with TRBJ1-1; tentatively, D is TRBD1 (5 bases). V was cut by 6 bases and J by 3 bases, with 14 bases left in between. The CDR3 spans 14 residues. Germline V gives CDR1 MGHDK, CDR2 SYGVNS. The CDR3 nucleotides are TGTGCCAGCAGGGAAACAGGATTCTACACTGAAGCTTTCTTT. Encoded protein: CASRETGFYTEAFF.

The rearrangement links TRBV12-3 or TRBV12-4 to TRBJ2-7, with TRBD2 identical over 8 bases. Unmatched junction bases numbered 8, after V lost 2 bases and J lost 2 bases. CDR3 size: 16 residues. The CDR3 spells CASSLRIGLAAYEQYF. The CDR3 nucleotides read TGTGCCAGCAGTTTACGAATCGGACTAGCCGCCTACGAGCAGTACTTC.

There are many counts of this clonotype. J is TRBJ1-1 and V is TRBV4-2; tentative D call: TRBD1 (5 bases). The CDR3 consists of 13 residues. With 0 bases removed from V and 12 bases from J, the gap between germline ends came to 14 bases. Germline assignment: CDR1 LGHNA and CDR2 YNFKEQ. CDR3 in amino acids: CASSQEGLGVTFF. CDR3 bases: TGTGCCAGCAGCCAAGAAGGGTTGGGGGTAACTTTCTTT.

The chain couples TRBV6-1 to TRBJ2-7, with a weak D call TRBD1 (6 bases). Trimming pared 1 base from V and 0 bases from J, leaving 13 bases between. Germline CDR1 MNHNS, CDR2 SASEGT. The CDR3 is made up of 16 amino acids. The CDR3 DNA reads TGTGCCAGCAGTGAAGGTCCGCAGGGGATCTCCTACGAGCAGTACTTC. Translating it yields CASSEGPQGISYEQYF.

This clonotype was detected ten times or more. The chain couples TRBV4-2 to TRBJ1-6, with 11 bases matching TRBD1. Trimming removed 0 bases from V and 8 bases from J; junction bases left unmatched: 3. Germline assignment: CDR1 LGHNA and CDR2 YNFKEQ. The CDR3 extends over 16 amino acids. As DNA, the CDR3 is TGTGCCAGCAGCCAAGAGACGGGACAGGGGGATTCACCCCTCCACTTT. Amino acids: CASSQETGQGDSPLHF.